The 23 T cell receptor beta chains below all came from one sample that was sequenced in a study of T cells in Graves' hyperthyroidism and ophthalmopathy. Template material for amplifying TCR beta CDR3 regions consisted of RNA transcripts. HTBI primers were employed in a first-round RT-PCR of the TCR CDR3. In TCRdb, the multiplex PCR reads were re-called with MiXCR into one record per CDR3 protein. The sample lists approximately 370,000 distinct CDR3 sequences, roughly 15% occurring once. What was sequenced was blood. These receptors came from a woman in her thirties with Graves' hyperthyroidism that later progressed to Graves' ophthalmopathy.

The sample holds many counts of this clonotype. The chain carries TRBV27 and TRBJ1-4, with D perhaps TRBD1 (5 bases). Trimming took off 6 bases at V and 0 bases at J, with 17 bases between the two ends. Germline V CDR1 and CDR2: MNHEY, SMNVEV (reference sequence). There are 17 residues in the CDR3. CDR3 nucleotides: TGTGCCAGCAGCGAGGGGTGGGGAGGAACAACTAATGAAAAACTGTTTTTT. It translates to CASSEGWGGTTNEKLFF.

This clonotype was seen only a few times. The chain uses TRBV7-9 and TRBJ2-2; D is ambiguous. From germline, CDR1 is SEHNR and CDR2 FQNEAQ (reference sequence). V was cut by 6 bases and J by 0 bases, with 11 bases left in between. This CDR3 has 15 amino acids. Written as DNA, the CDR3 is TGTGCCAGCAGGCGAGCACCAGCGAACACCGGGGAGCTGTTTTTT. Its translation is CASRRAPANTGELFF.

At least ten counts were recorded for this clonotype. V is TRBV28 and J is TRBJ1-5; possibly TRBD1 for D (5 bases). This CDR3 spans 14 amino acids. V was cut by 2 bases and J by 5 bases, with 10 bases left in between. Germline V gene sequence: CDR1 MDHEN, CDR2 SYDVKM. The CDR3: CASSLARDYQPQHF. The DNA for the CDR3 is TGTGCCAGCAGTTTAGCCAGGGACTATCAGCCCCAGCATTTT.

In regard to this clonotype: A much larger clone sits a single nucleotide away, making a read error possible. This chain links TRBV6-5 with TRBJ2-2; 8 bases line up with TRBD1. The CDR3 sequence is 16 residues long. Germline V lookup: CDR1 MNHEY, CDR2 SVGAGI. J lost 4 bases, V lost 2 bases, and 6 bases had no gene match. As DNA, the CDR3 is TGTGCCAGCAGTTACGGGCAGGGGGCGAGCACCGGGGAGCTGTTTTTT. Its protein product is CASSYGQGASTGELFF.

This clonotype was recorded at least ten times. This rearrangement joins TRBV20-1 to TRBJ2-1; a possible D gene is TRBD1 (6 bases). The CDR3 has 19 residues. The germline CDR1 and CDR2 sequences are DFQATT and SNEGSKA (reference sequence). Trimming left V 0 bases short and J 10 bases short, with 31 bases between. The CDR3 spells CSARERFGDYRVLKWEQFF. The CDR3 coding sequence is TGCAGTGCTAGAGAGCGATTTGGGGATTACAGGGTCCTAAAATGGGAGCAGTTCTTC.

The chain employs TRBV5-5 and TRBJ2-2; no definite D call. Germline values: CDR1 SGHKS, CDR2 YYEKEE (reference sequence). This CDR3 region has 16 residues. Trimming removed 0 bases from V and 3 bases from J, with 12 bases in between. CDR3 region: CASSLAPPRDTGELFF. As DNA, the CDR3 is TGTGCCAGCAGCTTGGCCCCACCCCGGGACACCGGGGAGCTGTTTTTT.

The J gene is TRBJ1-1, the V gene TRBV5-5; D remains ambiguous. This CDR3 contains 15 residues. V lost 3 bases and J 2 bases, leaving 14 bases between the germline ends. CDR1 is SGHKS and CDR2 is YYEKEE in the germline V gene (reference sequence). CDR3 nucleotide sequence: TGTGCCAGCAGCTCTAACCGGGGATCTAACACTGAAGCTTTCTTT. Its translation is CASSSNRGSNTEAFF.

This clonotype was seen at least ten times. The chain employs TRBV7-6 and TRBJ1-1, with 7 bases identical to TRBD1. There are 13 residues in the CDR3. V was clipped by 3 bases and J by 4 bases; unmatched bases: 2. Per the germline V gene, CDR1 is SGHVS and CDR2 is FNYEAQ. CDR3 in amino acids: CASSLTGSTEAFF. The CDR3 bases are TGTGCCAGCAGCTTGACAGGGAGCACTGAAGCTTTCTTT.

This clonotype was recorded many times. This chain joins TRBV30 and TRBJ1-3, with 7 nucleotides matching TRBD1. V trimming: 4 bases; J trimming: 4 bases; junction bases outside the gene matches: 7. The CDR3 is made up of 14 amino acids. Germline values: CDR1 GTSNPN, CDR2 SVGIG (reference sequence). The CDR3 coding sequence is TGTGCCTGGAAGACGGGACAGCTCGGAAACACCATATATTTT. Translating it yields CAWKTGQLGNTIYF. The complete variable domain, with remaining parts taken from reference TRBV30 and TRBJ1-3, reads SQTIHQWPATLVQPVGSPLSLECTVEGTSNPNLYWYRQAAGRGLQLLFYSVGIGQISSEVPQNLSASRPQDRQFILSSKKLLLSDSGFYLCAWKTGQLGNTIYFGEGSWLTVV.

This rearrangement joins TRBV27 to TRBJ2-5; 11 nucleotides match TRBD2. Trimming cost V 2 bases and J 1 base; bases outside gene matches: 3. The CDR3 is 16 residues long. The germline CDR1 and CDR2 sequences are MNHEY and SMNVEV (reference sequence). This chain's CDR3 is CASSLQGLAVQETQYF. CDR3 DNA sequence: TGTGCCAGCAGTTTACAGGGACTAGCGGTCCAAGAGACCCAGTACTTC.

This clonotype was found many times. This chain links TRBV27 with TRBJ1-2; the D is unclear. V was pared by 2 bases and J by 8 bases, with 12 bases between. In germline, CDR1 is MNHEY, CDR2 SMNVEV (reference sequence). The CDR3 contains 13 residues. This CDR3 is CASSLLGVGGYTF. Here the CDR3 DNA reads TGTGCCAGCAGTTTACTCGGGGTCGGAGGCTACACCTTC.

The chain links TRBV7-6 to TRBJ2-7, with no clear D. This CDR3 spans 14 amino acids. V was cut by 4 bases and J by 6 bases, with 16 bases left in between. CDR1 is SGHVS, CDR2 FNYEAQ, per germline. The CDR3, as DNA: TGTGCCAGCAGCTCCAGGATGGGCCCCGGCGAGCAGTACTTC. Translation gives CASSSRMGPGEQYF. Variable domain in full (rest from reference TRBV7-6 and TRBJ2-7): GAGVSQSPRYKVTKRGQDVALRCDPISGHVSLYWYRQALGQGPEFLTYFNYEAQQDKSGLPNDRFSAERPEGSISTLTIQRTEQRDSAMYRCASSSRMGPGEQYFGPGTRLTVT.

The chain links TRBV5-1 to TRBJ2-7, with TRBD1 identical over 10 bases. This CDR3 comprises 16 residues. Germline CDR1 SGHRS, CDR2 YFSETQ. V lost 4 bases to trimming and J lost 2 bases; unmatched junction nucleotides: 9. The DNA for the CDR3 is TGCGCCAGCAGCGAACTACCGGGACAGGGGCCCTACGAGCAGTACTTC. It specifies CASSELPGQGPYEQYF.

The table lists this clonotype with many counts. The chain combines TRBV9 with TRBJ2-5, with TRBD1 matching 12 bases. Trimming at V came to 3 bases and at J to 4 bases, leaving 4 bases not matched to a gene. Per germline, CDR1 SGDLS and CDR2 YYNGEE. The CDR3 has 15 amino acids. The DNA for the CDR3 is TGTGCCAGCAGCGCGGGACAGGGGGCTGGAGAGACCCAGTACTTC. Translation gives CASSAGQGAGETQYF.

This clonotype was recorded many times. V gene TRBV27 combines with J gene TRBJ1-1, with 7 bases fitting TRBD1. CDR3 size: 15 residues. Germline trimming cut 0 bases from V and 3 bases from J; bases unmatched to any gene: 4. Germline CDR1 and CDR2: MNHEY and SMNVEV (reference sequence). The CDR3 coding sequence is TGTGCCAGCAGTTTATCTCGACAGGGTTACACTGAAGCTTTCTTT. It is translated as CASSLSRQGYTEAFF.

This clonotype was detected many times. The rearrangement joins TRBV28 to TRBJ2-3; D is perhaps TRBD1 (6 bases). Trimming took off 3 bases at V and 2 bases at J, with 15 bases between the two ends. In germline, CDR1 is MDHEN, CDR2 SYDVKM. The CDR3 contains 16 residues. The CDR3 sequence: CASSLGAVIFTDTQYF. Written as DNA, the CDR3 is TGTGCCAGCAGTTTGGGGGCCGTAATTTTCACAGATACGCAGTATTTT.

This clonotype was counted at least ten times. This rearrangement joins TRBV7-2 to TRBJ2-7, with 7 nucleotides matching TRBD1. The V gene end was trimmed by 5 bases and the J gene end by 5 bases; junction bases not matched to a gene: 9. CDR1 SGHTA and CDR2 FQGNSA come from the germline V gene. CDR3 length equals 14 residues. The CDR3 sequence: CASSTPTGFHEQYF. DNA of the CDR3: TGTGCCAGCAGCACACCGACAGGGTTCCACGAGCAGTACTTC.

The rearrangement links TRBV19 to TRBJ2-1; the D is unclear. Germline loops: CDR1 LNHDA, CDR2 SQIVND (reference sequence). The CDR3 runs 13 residues. The V end lost 3 bases, the J end lost 7 bases, and 10 bases lay between the germline ends. CDR3 DNA: TGTGCCAGTAGTATTGCCATACGGAATGAGCAGTTCTTC. It specifies CASSIAIRNEQFF.

This clonotype occurred many times. The genes are TRBV7-8 and TRBJ1-1; D possibly corresponds to TRBD1 (5 bases). With 1 base removed from V and 1 base from J, the gap between germline ends came to 25 bases. There are 20 residues in the CDR3. Germline values: CDR1 SGHVS, CDR2 FQNEAQ. CDR3 protein: CASSLVPNSGGDETNTEAFF. As DNA, the CDR3 is TGTGCCAGCAGCTTAGTGCCTAACTCTGGGGGGGACGAGACGAACACTGAAGCTTTCTTT.

The rearrangement links TRBV29-1 to TRBJ2-2; D gene unclear. The CDR3 is made up of 11 amino acids. V was pared by 4 bases and J by 7 bases, with 7 bases between. Germline assignment: CDR1 SQVTM and CDR2 ANQGSEA. The chain's CDR3 is CSVGHGGELFF. CDR3 DNA: TGCAGCGTTGGGCATGGCGGGGAGCTGTTTTTT.

The chain joins TRBV28 to TRBJ1-2; 9 nucleotides align to TRBD1. The J segment lost 2 bases and the V segment lost 7 bases, leaving 5 bases of the junction unmatched. CDR3 length equals 14 residues. The germline CDR1 and CDR2 sequences are MDHEN and SYDVKM. CDR3 coding DNA: TGTGCCAGCATTAGGGACAGGGCAAACTATGGCTACACCTTC. It translates to CASIRDRANYGYTF.

This clonotype was observed at least ten times. This chain uses TRBV2 with TRBJ2-7; TRBD1 is a possible D gene (5 bases). This CDR3 has 13 residues. Trimming removed 6 bases from V and 1 base from J, with 10 bases in between. Looked up from germline, CDR1 is SNHLY and CDR2 is FYNNEI. The CDR3 loop reads CASSPTVSYEQYF. DNA for the CDR3: TGTGCCAGCAGCCCGACAGTTTCCTACGAGCAGTACTTC. The entire variable domain, with the rest obtained from reference TRBV2 and TRBJ2-7, is as follows: EPEVTQTPSHQVTQMGQEVILRCVPISNHLYFYWYRQILGQKVEFLVSFYNNEISEKSEIFDDQFSVERPDGSNFTLKIRSTKLEDSAMYFCASSPTVSYEQYFGPGTRLTVT.

This clonotype was found many times. The rearrangement uses TRBV6-1 and TRBJ2-2, with TRBD1 identical over 9 bases. V trimming: 4 bases; J trimming: 1 base; junction bases outside the gene matches: 1. Germline assignment: CDR1 MNHNS and CDR2 SASEGT. The CDR3 contains 15 residues. The CDR3 DNA reads as TGTGCCAGCAGTGGGGGACAGGGGAACACCGGGGAGCTGTTTTTT. Translated: CASSGGQGNTGELFF.